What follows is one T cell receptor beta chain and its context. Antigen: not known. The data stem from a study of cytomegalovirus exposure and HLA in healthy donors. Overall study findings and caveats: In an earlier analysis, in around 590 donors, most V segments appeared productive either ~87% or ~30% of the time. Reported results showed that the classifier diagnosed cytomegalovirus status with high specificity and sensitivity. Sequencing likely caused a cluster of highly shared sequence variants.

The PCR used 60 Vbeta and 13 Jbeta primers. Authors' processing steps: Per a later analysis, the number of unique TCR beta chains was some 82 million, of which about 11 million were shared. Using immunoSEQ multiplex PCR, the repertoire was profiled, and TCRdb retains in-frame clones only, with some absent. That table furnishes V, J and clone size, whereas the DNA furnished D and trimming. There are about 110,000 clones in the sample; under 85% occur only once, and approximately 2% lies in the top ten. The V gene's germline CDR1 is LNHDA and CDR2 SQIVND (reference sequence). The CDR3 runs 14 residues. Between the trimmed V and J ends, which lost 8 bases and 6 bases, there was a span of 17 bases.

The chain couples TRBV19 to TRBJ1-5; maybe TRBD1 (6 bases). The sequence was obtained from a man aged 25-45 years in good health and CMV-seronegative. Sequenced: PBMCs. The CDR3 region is CASEVTGFRQPQHF. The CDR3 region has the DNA TGTGCCAGTGAAGTTACAGGGTTTCGTCAGCCCCAGCATTTT.